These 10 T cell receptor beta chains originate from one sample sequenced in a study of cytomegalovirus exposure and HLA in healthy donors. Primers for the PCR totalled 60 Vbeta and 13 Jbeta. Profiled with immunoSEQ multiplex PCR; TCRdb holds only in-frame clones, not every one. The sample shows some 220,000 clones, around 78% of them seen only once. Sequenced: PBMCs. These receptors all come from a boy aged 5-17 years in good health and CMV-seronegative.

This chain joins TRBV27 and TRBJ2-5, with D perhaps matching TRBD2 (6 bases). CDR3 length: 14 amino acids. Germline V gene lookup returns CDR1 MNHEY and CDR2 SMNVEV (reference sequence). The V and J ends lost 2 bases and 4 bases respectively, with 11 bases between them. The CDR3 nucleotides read TGTGCCAGCAGTTTAATTCGGGAGTTAGAGACCCAGTACTTC. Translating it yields CASSLIRELETQYF.

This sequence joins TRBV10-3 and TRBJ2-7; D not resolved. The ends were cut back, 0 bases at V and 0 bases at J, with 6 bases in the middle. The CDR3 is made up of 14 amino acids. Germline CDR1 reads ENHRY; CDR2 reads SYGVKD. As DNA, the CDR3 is TGTGCCATCAGTGAGTCTATTAGCTCCTACGAGCAGTACTTC. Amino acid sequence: CAISESISSYEQYF.

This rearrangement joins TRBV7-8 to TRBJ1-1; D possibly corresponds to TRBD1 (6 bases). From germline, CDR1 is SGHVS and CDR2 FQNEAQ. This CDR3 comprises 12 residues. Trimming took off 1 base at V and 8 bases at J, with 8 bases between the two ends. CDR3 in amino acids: CASSLDQGEAFF. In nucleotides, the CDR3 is TGTGCCAGCAGCTTAGATCAGGGGGAAGCTTTCTTT.

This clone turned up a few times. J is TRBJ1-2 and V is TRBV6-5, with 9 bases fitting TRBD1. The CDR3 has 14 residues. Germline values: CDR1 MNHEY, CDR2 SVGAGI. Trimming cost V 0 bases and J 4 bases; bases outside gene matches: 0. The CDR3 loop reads CASSYSTGGYGYTF. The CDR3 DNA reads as TGTGCCAGCAGTTACTCGACAGGGGGCTATGGCTACACCTTC.

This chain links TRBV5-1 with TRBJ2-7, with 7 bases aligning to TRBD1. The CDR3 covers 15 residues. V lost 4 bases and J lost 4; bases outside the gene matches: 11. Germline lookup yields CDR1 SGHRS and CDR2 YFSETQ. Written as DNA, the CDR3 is TGCGCCAGCAGCGCCAGATTCGACAGGGAATACGAGCAGTACTTC. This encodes CASSARFDREYEQYF.

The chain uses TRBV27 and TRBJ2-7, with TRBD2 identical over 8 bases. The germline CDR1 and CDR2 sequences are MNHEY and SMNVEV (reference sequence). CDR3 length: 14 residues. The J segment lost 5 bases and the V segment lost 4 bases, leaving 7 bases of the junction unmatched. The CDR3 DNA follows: TGTGCCAGCAGTTCGGGAATAGCGGGACACGAGCAGTACTTC. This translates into CASSSGIAGHEQYF.

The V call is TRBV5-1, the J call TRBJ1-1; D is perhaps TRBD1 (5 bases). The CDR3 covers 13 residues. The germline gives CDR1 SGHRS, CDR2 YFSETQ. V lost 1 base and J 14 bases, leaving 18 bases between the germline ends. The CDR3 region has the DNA TGCGCCAGCAGCTTGTTAGGGGATGGTTTGGGCTTCTTT. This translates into CASSLLGDGLGFF.

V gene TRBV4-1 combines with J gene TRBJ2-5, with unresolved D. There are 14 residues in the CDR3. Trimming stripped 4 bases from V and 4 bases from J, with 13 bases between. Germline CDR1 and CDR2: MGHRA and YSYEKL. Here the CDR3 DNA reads TGCGCCAGCAGCCTCATATCTCGAGCAGAGACCCAGTACTTC. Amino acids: CASSLISRAETQYF.

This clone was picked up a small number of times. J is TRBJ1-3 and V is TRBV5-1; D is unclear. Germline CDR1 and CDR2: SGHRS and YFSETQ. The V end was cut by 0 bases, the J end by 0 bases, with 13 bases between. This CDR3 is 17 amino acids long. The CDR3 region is CASSLGRAPSSGNTIYF. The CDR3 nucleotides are TGCGCCAGCAGCTTGGGGCGGGCTCCAAGCTCTGGAAACACCATATATTTT.

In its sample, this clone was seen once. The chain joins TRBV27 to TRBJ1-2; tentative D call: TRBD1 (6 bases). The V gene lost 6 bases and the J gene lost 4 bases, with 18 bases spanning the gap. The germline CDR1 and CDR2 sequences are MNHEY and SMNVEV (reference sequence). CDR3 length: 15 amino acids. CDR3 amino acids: CASRSRLGAGYGYTF. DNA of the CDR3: TGTGCCAGCAGGTCTAGGTTGGGGGCAGGCTATGGCTACACCTTC.